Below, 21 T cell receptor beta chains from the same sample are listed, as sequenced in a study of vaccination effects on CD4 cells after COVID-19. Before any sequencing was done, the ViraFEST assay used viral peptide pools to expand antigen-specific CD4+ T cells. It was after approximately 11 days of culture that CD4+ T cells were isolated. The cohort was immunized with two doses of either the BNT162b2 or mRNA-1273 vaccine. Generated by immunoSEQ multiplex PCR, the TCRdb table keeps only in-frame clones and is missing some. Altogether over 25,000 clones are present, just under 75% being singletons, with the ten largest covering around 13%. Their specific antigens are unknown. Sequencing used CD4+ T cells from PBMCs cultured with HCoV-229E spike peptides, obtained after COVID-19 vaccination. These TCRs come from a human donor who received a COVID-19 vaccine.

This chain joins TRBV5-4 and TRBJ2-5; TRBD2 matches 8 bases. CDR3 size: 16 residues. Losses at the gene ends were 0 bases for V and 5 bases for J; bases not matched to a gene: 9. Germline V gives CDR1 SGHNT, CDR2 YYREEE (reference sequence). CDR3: CASSLALAGFSETQYF. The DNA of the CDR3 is TGTGCCAGCAGCTTGGCCTTAGCGGGGTTCTCGGAGACCCAGTACTTC.

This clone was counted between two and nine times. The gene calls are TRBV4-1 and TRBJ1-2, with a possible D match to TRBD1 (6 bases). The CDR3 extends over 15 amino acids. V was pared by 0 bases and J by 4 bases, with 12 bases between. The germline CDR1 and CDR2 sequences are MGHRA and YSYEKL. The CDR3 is CASSQEGGGGYGYTF. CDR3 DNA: TGCGCCAGCAGCCAAGAGGGGGGCGGGGGCTATGGCTACACCTTC.

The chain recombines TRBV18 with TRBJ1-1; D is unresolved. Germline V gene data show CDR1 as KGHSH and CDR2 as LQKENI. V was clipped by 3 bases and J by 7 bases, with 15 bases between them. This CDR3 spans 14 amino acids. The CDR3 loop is CASSPPSGFGEAFF. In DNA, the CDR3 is TGTGCCAGCTCACCCCCATCAGGTTTCGGTGAAGCTTTCTTT.

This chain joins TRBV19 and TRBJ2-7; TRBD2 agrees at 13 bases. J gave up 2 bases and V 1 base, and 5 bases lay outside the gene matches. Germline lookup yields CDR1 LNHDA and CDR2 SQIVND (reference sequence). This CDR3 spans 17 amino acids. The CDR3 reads CASSIGTSGSRPYEQYF. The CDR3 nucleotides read TGTGCCAGTAGTATAGGGACTAGCGGGAGCCGACCCTACGAGCAGTACTTC.

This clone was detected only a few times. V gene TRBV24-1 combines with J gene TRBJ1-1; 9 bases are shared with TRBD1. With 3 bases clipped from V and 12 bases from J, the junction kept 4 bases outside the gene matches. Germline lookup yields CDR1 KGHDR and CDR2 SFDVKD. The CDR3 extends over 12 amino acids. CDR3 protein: CATSDPGTGPFF. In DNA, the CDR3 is TGTGCCACCAGTGATCCCGGGACAGGGCCTTTCTTT.

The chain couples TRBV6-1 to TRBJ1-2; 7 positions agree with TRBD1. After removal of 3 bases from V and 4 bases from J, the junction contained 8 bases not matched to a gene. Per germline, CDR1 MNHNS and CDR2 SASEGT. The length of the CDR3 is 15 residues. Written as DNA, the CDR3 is TGTGCCAGCAGTGAGACTTTACAGGGGTCCTATGGCTACACCTTC. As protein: CASSETLQGSYGYTF.

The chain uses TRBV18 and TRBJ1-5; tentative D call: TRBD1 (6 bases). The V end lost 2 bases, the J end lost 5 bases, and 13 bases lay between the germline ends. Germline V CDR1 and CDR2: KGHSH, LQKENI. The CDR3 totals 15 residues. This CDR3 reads CASSPGGQGHQPQHF. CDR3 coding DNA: TGTGCCAGCTCACCAGGGGGGCAGGGGCATCAGCCCCAGCATTTT.

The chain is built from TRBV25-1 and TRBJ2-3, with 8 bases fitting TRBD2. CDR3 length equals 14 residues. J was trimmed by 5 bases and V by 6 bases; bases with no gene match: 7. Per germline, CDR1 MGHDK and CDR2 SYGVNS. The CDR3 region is CASSPAGVGDTQYF. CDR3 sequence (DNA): TGTGCCAGCAGCCCAGCGGGAGTTGGAGATACGCAGTATTTT.

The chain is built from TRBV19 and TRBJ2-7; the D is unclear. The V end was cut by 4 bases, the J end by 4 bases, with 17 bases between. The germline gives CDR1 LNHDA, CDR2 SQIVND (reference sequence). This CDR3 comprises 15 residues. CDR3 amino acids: CASSSLGNAVYEQYF. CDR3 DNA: TGTGCCAGTAGTAGCCTTGGCAACGCGGTATACGAGCAGTACTTC.

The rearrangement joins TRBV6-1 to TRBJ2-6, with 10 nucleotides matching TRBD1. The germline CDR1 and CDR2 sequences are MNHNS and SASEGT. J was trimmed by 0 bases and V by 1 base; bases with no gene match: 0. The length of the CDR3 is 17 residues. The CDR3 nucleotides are TGTGCCAGCAGTGAAGGGACAGGGGGCTCTGGGGCCAACGTCCTGACTTTC. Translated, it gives CASSEGTGGSGANVLTF.

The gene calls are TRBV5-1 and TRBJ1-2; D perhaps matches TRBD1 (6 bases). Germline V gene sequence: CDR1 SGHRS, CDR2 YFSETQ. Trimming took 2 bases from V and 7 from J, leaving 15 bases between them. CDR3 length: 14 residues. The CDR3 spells CASSFHRESVGYTF. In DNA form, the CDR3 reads TGCGCCAGCAGCTTTCACAGGGAATCGGTTGGCTACACCTTC.

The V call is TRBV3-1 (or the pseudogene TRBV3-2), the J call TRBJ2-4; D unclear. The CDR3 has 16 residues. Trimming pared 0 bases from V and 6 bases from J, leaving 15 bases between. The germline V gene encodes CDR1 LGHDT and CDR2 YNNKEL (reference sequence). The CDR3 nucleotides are TGTGCCAGCAGCCAAGATCAGATCGTTAAGCCAAACATTCAGTACTTC. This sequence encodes CASSQDQIVKPNIQYF.

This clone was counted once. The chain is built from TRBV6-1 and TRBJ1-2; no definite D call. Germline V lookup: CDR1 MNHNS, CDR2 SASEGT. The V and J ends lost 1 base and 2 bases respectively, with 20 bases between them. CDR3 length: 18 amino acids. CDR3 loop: CASSEVRDGQATNYGYTF. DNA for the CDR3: TGTGCCAGCAGTGAAGTAAGAGACGGTCAGGCGACAAACTATGGCTACACCTTC.

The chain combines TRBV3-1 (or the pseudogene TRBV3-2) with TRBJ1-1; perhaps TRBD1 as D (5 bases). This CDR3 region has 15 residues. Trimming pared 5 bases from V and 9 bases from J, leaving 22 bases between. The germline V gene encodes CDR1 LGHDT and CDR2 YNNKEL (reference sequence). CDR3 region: CASSYGTAEGGKAFF. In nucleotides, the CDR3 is TGTGCCAGCAGCTACGGGACGGCTGAGGGCGGGAAAGCTTTCTTT.

The CDR3 region has the DNA TGTGCCAGTCAAAGATGGGCAGGGTCCTATGGCTACACCTTC. Its protein is CASQRWAGSYGYTF. V and J are TRBV19 and TRBJ1-2, with D possibly matching TRBD1 (5 bases). Germline V gene lookup returns CDR1 LNHDA and CDR2 SQIVND (reference sequence). With 8 bases removed from V and 4 bases from J, the gap between germline ends came to 17 bases. This CDR3 comprises 14 residues.

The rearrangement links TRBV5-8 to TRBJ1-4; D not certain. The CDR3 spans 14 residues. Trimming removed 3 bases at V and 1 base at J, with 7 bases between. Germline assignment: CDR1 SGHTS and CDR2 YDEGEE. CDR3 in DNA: TGTGCCAGCAGCTACTCTGGAACTAATGAAAAACTGTTTTTT. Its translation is CASSYSGTNEKLFF. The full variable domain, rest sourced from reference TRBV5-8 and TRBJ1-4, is EAGVTQSPTHLIKTRGQQATLRCSPISGHTSVYWYQQALGLGLQFLLWYDEGEERNRGNFPPRFSGRQFPNYSSELNVNALELEDSALYLCASSYSGTNEKLFFGSGTQLSVL.

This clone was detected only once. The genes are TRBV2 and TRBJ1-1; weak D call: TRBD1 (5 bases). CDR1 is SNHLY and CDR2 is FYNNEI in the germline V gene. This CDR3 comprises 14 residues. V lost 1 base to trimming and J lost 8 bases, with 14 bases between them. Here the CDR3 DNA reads TGTGCCAGCAGTGAAGGGAGACAGAACATAGAAGCTTTCTTT. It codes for CASSEGRQNIEAFF.

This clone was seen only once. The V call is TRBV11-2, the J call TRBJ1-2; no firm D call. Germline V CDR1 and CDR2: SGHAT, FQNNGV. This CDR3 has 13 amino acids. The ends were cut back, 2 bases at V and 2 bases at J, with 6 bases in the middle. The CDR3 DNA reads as TGTGCCAGCAGCTTATCAACCAACTATGGCTACACCTTC. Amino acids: CASSLSTNYGYTF.

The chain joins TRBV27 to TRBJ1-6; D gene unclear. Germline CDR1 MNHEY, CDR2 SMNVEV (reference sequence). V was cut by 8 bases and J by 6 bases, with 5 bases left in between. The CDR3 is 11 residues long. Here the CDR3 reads CASGVNSPLHF. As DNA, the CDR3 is TGTGCCAGCGGGGTTAATTCACCCCTCCACTTT.

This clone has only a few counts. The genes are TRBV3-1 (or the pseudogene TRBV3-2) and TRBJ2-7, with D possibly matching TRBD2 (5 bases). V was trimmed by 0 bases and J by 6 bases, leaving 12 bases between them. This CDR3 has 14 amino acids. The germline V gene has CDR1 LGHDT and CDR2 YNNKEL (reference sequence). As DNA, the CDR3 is TGTGCCAGCAGCCAAGAATCGCTAGCTGTCGAGCAGTACTTC. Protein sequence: CASSQESLAVEQYF.

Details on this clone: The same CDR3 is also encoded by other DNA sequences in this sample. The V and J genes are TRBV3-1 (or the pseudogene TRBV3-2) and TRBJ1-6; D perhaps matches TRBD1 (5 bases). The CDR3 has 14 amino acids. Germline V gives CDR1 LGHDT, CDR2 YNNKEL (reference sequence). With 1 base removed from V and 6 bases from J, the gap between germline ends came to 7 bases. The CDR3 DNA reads TGTGCCAGCAGCCAAGTGGGGGGTAATTCACCCCTCCACTTT. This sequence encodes CASSQVGGNSPLHF.